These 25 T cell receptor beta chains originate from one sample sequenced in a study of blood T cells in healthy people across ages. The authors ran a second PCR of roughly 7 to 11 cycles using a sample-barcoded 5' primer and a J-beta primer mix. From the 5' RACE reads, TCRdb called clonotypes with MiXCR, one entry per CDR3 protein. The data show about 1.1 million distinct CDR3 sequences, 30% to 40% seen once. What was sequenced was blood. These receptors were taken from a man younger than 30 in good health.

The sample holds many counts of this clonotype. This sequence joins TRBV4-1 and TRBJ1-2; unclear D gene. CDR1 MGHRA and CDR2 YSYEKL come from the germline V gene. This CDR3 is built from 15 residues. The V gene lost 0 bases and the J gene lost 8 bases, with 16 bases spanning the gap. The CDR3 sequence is CASSQETTAGGGYTF. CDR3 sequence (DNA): TGCGCCAGCAGCCAAGAGACGACGGCGGGAGGAGGCTACACCTTC.

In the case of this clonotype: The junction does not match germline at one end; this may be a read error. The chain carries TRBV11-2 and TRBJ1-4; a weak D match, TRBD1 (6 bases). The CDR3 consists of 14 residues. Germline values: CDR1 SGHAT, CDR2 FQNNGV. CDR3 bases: TGTGCCTGCAGCTTACGGGGGGCAAGGGAAAAACTGTTTTTT. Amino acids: CACSLRGAREKLFF.

CDR3 DNA sequence: TGCGCCAGCAGCTTGGGCGAGCCCGGGACAGGGGTAATCGGGGAGCTGTTTTTT. Translation gives CASSLGEPGTGVIGELFF. The V gene is TRBV5-1, the J gene TRBJ2-2; 10 bases fit TRBD1. CDR1 and CDR2 from the germline V gene are SGHRS and YFSETQ. The length of the CDR3 is 18 residues. Losses at the gene ends were 0 bases for V and 7 bases for J; bases not matched to a gene: 12.

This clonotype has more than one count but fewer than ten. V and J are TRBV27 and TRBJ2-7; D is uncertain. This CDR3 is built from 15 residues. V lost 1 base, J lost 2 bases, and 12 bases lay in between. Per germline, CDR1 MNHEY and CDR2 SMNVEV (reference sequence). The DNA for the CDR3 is TGTGCCAGCAGTTTATTATCTTTGGGCCCCTACGAGCAGTACTTC. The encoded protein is CASSLLSLGPYEQYF.

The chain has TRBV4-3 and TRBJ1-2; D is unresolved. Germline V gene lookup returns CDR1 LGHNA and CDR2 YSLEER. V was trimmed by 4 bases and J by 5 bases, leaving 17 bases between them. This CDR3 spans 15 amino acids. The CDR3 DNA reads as TGCGCCAGCAGCCCAGGATTTCCGGAAGAGTATGGCTACACCTTC. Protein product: CASSPGFPEEYGYTF.

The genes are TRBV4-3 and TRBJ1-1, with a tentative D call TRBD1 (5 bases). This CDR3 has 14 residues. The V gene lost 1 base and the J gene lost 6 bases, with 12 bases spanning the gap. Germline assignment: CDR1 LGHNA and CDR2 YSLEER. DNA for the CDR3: TGCGCCAGCAGCCAAGGCAGGGTTGGCCCTGAAGCTTTCTTT. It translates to CASSQGRVGPEAFF.

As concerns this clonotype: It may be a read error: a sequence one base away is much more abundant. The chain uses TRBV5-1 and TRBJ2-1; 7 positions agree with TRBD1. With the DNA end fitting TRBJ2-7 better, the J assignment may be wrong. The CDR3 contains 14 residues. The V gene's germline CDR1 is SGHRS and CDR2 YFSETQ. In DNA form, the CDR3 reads TGCGCCAGCAGCTTTGGACAGGCCTACAATGAGCAGTACTTC. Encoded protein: CASSFGQAYNEQYF.

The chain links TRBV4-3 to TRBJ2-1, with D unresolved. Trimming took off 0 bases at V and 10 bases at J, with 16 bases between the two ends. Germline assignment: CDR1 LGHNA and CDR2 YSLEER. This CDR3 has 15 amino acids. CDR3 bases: TGCGCCAGCAGCCAAGATCGCGCTGCCAGTTCGGAGCAGTTCTTC. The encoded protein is CASSQDRAASSEQFF.

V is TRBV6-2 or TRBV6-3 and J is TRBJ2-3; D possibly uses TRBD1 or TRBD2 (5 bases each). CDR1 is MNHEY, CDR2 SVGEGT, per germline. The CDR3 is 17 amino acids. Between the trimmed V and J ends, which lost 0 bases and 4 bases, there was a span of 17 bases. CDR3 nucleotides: TGTGCCAGCAGTTACTCAAGGGACGGAGGAGCCCCAGATACGCAGTATTTT. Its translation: CASSYSRDGGAPDTQYF.

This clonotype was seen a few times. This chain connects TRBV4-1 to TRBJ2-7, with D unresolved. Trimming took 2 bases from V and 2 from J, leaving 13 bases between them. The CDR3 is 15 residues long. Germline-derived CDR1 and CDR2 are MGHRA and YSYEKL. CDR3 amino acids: CASSQPQGSTYEQYF. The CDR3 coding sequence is TGCGCCAGCAGCCAACCTCAAGGTTCGACCTACGAGCAGTACTTC.

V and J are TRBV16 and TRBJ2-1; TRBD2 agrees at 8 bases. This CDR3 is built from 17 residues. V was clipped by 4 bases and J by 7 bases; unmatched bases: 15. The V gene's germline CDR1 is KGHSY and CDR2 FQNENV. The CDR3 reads CASSPILSGATWNEQFF. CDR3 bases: TGTGCCAGCAGCCCCATTCTTAGCGGGGCGACTTGGAATGAGCAGTTCTTC.

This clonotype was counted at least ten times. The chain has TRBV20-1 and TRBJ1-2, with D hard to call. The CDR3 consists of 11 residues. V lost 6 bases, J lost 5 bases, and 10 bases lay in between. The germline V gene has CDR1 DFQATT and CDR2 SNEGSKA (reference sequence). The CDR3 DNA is TGCAGTGCGAGGGCAGAGTATGGCTACACCTTC. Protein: CSARAEYGYTF.

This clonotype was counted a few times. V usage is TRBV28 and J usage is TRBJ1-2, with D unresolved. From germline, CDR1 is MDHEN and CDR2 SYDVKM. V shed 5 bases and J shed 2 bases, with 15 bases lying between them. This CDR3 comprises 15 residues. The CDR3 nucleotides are TGTGCCAGCAGTGGTAGCATCACACTGAACTATGGCTACACCTTC. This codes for CASSGSITLNYGYTF.

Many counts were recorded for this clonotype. The CDR3 bases are TGTGCCAGCAAAACCACAGGGGGGAAGTTCTTC. It encodes CASKTTGGKFF. The chain links TRBV6-1 to TRBJ2-1, with 8 bases lining up with TRBD1. The CDR3 extends over 11 amino acids. Germline CDR1 and CDR2: MNHNS and SASEGT. With 7 bases clipped from V and 14 bases from J, the junction kept 7 bases outside the gene matches.

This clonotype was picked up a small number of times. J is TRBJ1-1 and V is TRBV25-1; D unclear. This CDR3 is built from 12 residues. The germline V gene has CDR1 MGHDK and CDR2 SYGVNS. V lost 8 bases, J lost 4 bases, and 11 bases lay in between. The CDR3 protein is CASGRAGTEAFF. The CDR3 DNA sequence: TGTGCCAGCGGCCGGGCAGGCACTGAAGCTTTCTTT.

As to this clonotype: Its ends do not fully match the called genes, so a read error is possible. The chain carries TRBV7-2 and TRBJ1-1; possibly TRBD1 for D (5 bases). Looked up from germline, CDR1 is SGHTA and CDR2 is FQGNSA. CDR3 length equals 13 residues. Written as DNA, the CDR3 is TGTGCCAGCTCCCAGGACATGAACACTGAAGTTTTCTTT. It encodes CASSQDMNTEVFF. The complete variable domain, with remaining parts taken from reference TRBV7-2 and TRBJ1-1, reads GAGVSQSPSNKVTEKGKDVELRCDPISGHTALYWYRQSLGQGLEFLIYFQGNSAPDKSGLPSDRFSAERTGGSVSTLTIQRTQQEDSAVYLCASSQDMNTEVFFGQGTRLTVV.

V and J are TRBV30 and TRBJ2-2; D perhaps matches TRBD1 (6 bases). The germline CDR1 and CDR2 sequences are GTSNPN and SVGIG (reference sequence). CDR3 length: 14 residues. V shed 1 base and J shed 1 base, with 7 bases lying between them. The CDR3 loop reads CAWSGGQNTGELFF. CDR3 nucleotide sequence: TGTGCCTGGAGTGGGGGACAGAACACCGGGGAGCTGTTTTTT.

The CDR3 bases are TGTGCCAGCAGCCGAATTGGGGGTGAAGCTTTCTTT. Translation: CASSRIGGEAFF. This chain links TRBV7-9 with TRBJ1-1, with D possibly being TRBD1 (5 bases). The germline V gene encodes CDR1 SEHNR and CDR2 FQNEAQ (reference sequence). V shed 5 bases and J shed 7 bases, with 11 bases lying between them. The CDR3 has 12 residues. The full variable domain, with the rest looked up from reference TRBV7-9 and TRBJ1-1, is DTGVSQNPRHKITKRGQNVTFRCDPISEHNRLYWYRQTLGQGPEFLTYFQNEAQLEKSRLLSDRFSAERPKGSFSTLEIQRTEQGDSAMYLCASSRIGGEAFFGQGTRLTVV.

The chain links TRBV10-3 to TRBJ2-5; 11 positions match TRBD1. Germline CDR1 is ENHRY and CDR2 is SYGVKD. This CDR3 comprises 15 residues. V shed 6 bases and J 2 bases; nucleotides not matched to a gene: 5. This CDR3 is CAIRLGQGVQETQYF. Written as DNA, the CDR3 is TGTGCCATCAGATTGGGACAGGGGGTTCAAGAGACCCAGTACTTC.

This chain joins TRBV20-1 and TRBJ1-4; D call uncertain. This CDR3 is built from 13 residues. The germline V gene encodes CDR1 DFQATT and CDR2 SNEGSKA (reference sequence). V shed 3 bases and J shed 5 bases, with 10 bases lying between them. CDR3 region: CSASAGDNEKLFF. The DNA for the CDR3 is TGCAGTGCTAGCGCCGGCGACAATGAAAAACTGTTTTTT.

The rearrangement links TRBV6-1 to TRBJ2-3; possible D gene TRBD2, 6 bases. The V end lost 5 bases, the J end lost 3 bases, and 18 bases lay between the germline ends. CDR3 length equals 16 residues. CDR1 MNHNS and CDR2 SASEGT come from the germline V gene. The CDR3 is CASSPTRRGKTDTQYF. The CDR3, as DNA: TGTGCCAGCAGTCCTACGAGGCGGGGTAAAACAGATACGCAGTATTTT.

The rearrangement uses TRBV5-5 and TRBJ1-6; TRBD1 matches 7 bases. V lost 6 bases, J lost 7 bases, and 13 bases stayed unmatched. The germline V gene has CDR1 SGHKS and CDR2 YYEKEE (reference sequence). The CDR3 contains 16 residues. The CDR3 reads CASTIARTGLNSPLHF. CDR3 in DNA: TGTGCCAGCACCATCGCTCGGACAGGTCTAAATTCACCCCTCCACTTT.

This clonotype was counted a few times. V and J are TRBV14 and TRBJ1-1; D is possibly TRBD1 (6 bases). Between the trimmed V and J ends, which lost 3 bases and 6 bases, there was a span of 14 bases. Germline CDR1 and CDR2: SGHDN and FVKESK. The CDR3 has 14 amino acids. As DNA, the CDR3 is TGTGCCAGCAGCCAGTCGGGGGGCACCGCTGAAGCTTTCTTT. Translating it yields CASSQSGGTAEAFF.

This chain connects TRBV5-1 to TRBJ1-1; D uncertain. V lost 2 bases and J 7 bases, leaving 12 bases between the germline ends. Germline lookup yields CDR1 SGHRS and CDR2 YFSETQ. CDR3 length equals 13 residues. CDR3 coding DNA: TGCGCCAGCAGCTTAACAGCCCCGTATGAAGCTTTCTTT. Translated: CASSLTAPYEAFF. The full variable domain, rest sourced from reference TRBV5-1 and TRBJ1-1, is KAGVTQTPRYLIKTRGQQVTLSCSPISGHRSVSWYQQTPGQGLQFLFEYFSETQRNKGNFPGRFSGRQFSNSRSEMNVSTLELGDSALYLCASSLTAPYEAFFGQGTRLTVV.

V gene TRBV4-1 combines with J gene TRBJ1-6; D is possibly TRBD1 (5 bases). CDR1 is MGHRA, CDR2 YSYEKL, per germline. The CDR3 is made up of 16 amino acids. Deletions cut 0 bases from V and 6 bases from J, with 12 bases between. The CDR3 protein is CASSQDPGPVNSPLHF. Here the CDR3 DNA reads TGCGCCAGCAGCCAAGACCCGGGGCCGGTTAATTCACCCCTCCACTTT.